What follows are 25 T cell receptor beta chains derived from one specimen sequenced in a study of human T cells and chemical hapten exposure (dated by TCRdb to about 2021). Library preparation employed RACE. Data came from a NextSeq 500. TCRdb reprocessing: public reads trimmed at Q25 with fastp, clones called with MiXCR, in-frame beta chains kept. A single entry per CDR3 protein holds the most common genes and DNA from its merged rows. This sample comprises over 45,000 distinct CDR3 sequences, around 4.1% of them detected only once. The top ten constitute about 1.6% of the sample. The label giving this sample's time point can be read as: healthy volunteer bleed at 2 weeks. Total RNA was isolated from unfractionated whole blood collected in Tempus Blood RNA tubes. The specimen was whole blood. The receptor source for this set is a female donor in good health. Some clones in this sample may be carry-over from other donors' samples.

The sample holds a few counts of this clonotype. The chain combines TRBV9 with TRBJ2-3; 9 nucleotides agree with TRBD2. The CDR3 totals 15 residues. In germline, CDR1 is SGDLS, CDR2 YYNGEE. V dropped 4 bases and J dropped 0; count of bases not matched to a gene: 3. CDR3 protein: CASSIAGESTDTQYF. The CDR3 region has the DNA TGTGCCAGCAGCATAGCGGGAGAAAGCACAGATACGCAGTATTTT.

This clonotype was seen many times. The chain links TRBV9 to TRBJ2-3, with D maybe TRBD2 (7 bases). The V end was cut by 2 bases, the J end by 3 bases, with 13 bases between. The CDR3 totals 15 residues. Per the germline V gene, CDR1 is SGDLS and CDR2 is YYNGEE. The CDR3 nucleotides are TGTGCCAGCAGCGTTGTGGGGGGGCCGACAGATACGCAGTATTTT. Translating gives CASSVVGGPTDTQYF.

The rearrangement links TRBV14 to TRBJ2-3, with 9 bases lining up with TRBD2. In germline, CDR1 is SGHDN, CDR2 FVKESK. This CDR3 is 17 amino acids long. Trimming took 0 bases from V and 3 from J; bases not matched to a gene: 7. CDR3 nucleotide sequence: TGTGCCAGCAGCCAAGATAGGCGGGGGGGCAGAACAGATACGCAGTATTTT. Amino acid sequence: CASSQDRRGGRTDTQYF.

At least ten counts were recorded for this clonotype. V usage is TRBV5-1 and J usage is TRBJ1-1; D is uncertain. Per germline, CDR1 SGHRS and CDR2 YFSETQ. Trimming cost V 4 bases and J 0 bases, with 7 bases left between them. The CDR3 runs to 13 residues. The CDR3 is CASSPLMNTEAFF. For the CDR3, the DNA is TGCGCCAGCAGCCCCCTAATGAACACTGAAGCTTTCTTT.

The V call is TRBV6-4, the J call TRBJ1-5; no clear D gene. CDR3 length equals 13 residues. V lost 3 bases and J lost 11, with 14 bases in between. Germline CDR1 MRHNA, CDR2 SNTAGT. The CDR3 nucleotides read TGTGCCAGCAGTGAATCATCCCGGTCTGCCCAGCATTTT. Translation: CASSESSRSAQHF.

The chain joins TRBV14 to TRBJ2-3; 7 bases line up with TRBD1. The germline gives CDR1 SGHDN, CDR2 FVKESK. J lost 3 bases, V lost 2 bases, and 11 bases had no gene match. The CDR3 totals 17 residues. CDR3 coding DNA: TGTGCCAGCAGCCAACTTCTACCGGGACAGAGTACAGATACGCAGTATTTT. It translates to CASSQLLPGQSTDTQYF.

This clonotype was counted many times. The V gene is TRBV5-1, the J gene TRBJ2-1; 12 bases agree with TRBD1. V shed 1 base, J shed 8 bases, and the junction held 7 bases outside the gene matches. CDR1 SGHRS and CDR2 YFSETQ come from the germline V gene. The CDR3 runs to 16 residues. The CDR3 here is CASSLLFGTGGYEQFF. CDR3 sequence (DNA): TGCGCCAGCAGCTTGCTATTTGGGACAGGGGGCTATGAGCAGTTCTTC.

In its sample, this clonotype was seen many times. The rearrangement links TRBV5-1 to TRBJ2-3; TRBD1 matches at 10 bases. Germline CDR1 is SGHRS and CDR2 is YFSETQ. V gave up 7 bases and J gave up 2 bases; unmatched junction bases: 4. The CDR3 sequence is 14 residues long. CDR3 bases: TGCGCCAGCCGGACAGGGGGGGACACAGATACGCAGTATTTT. As protein: CASRTGGDTDTQYF.

This clonotype was recorded at least ten times. This chain connects TRBV21-1 to TRBJ2-1; the D call TRBD1 from the table was never checked on the DNA. TRBV21-1 corresponds to a pseudogene. The CDR3 length is 17 residues. The CDR3 region is CASSKHLGFPGYNEQFF. The CDR3, as DNA: TGTGCCAGCAGCAAACATCTCGGGTTTCCGGGCTACAATGAGCAGTTCTTC.

There are many counts of this clonotype. The chain has TRBV29-1 and TRBJ1-1, with D possibly matching TRBD1 (6 bases). The V end lost 4 bases, the J end lost 3 bases, and 12 bases lay between the germline ends. The germline V gene has CDR1 SQVTM and CDR2 ANQGSEA. The CDR3 loop spans 13 amino acids. DNA of the CDR3: TGCAGCGTTGGGGGGGCTCGGGACACTGAAGCTTTCTTT. Protein: CSVGGARDTEAFF.

Many counts were recorded for this clonotype. The CDR3 DNA is TGCAGTGCTAGCGGGGGTAACACCGGGGAGCTGTTTTTT. The encoded protein is CSASGGNTGELFF. The chain links TRBV20-1 to TRBJ2-2, with D possibly TRBD2 on 6 matching bases. V lost 3 bases to trimming and J lost 2 bases, with 7 bases between them. The CDR3 runs to 13 residues. Germline V lookup: CDR1 DFQATT, CDR2 SNEGSKA (reference sequence).

This clonotype was counted a few times. The genes are TRBV10-3 and TRBJ1-4; 8 bases match TRBD1. CDR1 ENHRY and CDR2 SYGVKD come from the germline V gene. The CDR3 has 16 residues. J lost 4 bases, V lost 6 bases, and 10 bases had no gene match. The CDR3 spells CAISGQQTGDNEKLFF. CDR3 DNA: TGTGCCATCAGCGGACAACAGACAGGGGATAATGAAAAACTGTTTTTT.

This clonotype was detected only a few times. DNA of the CDR3: TGCAGTGCTCAGTACCAAGAGACCCAGTACTTC. It encodes CSAQYQETQYF. The V and J genes are TRBV20-1 and TRBJ2-5, with D unresolved. CDR3 length: 11 amino acids. V shed 5 bases and J shed 0 bases, with 4 bases lying between them. Germline V gene data show CDR1 as DFQATT and CDR2 as SNEGSKA (reference sequence).

This clonotype has ten or more counts. The chain links TRBV18 to TRBJ1-5; 7 nucleotides agree with TRBD1. V trimming: 5 bases; J trimming: 1 base; junction bases outside the gene matches: 5. CDR1 and CDR2 from the germline V gene are KGHSH and LQKENI. The CDR3 runs to 15 residues. In DNA, the CDR3 is TGTGCCAGCTCAAATGACAGGGTAAGCAATCAGCCCCAGCATTTT. It codes for CASSNDRVSNQPQHF.

This clonotype was seen at least ten times. The V and J genes are TRBV7-9 and TRBJ1-6; a weak D match, TRBD1 (5 bases). The germline V gene has CDR1 SEHNR and CDR2 FQNEAQ (reference sequence). CDR3 length: 14 amino acids. Trimming pared 4 bases from V and 6 bases from J, leaving 10 bases between. In DNA form, the CDR3 reads TGTGCCAGCAGCTCGGGGGAATTTAATTCACCCCTCCACTTT. Translating gives CASSSGEFNSPLHF.

This clonotype has a count of ten or more. The chain joins TRBV21-1 to TRBJ2-1. TRBV21-1 is a pseudogene. The CDR3 covers 15 residues. The CDR3 DNA reads as TGTGCCAGCAGCAAATGTGGGGAAAGGATGAATGAGCAGTTCTTC. It encodes CASSKCGERMNEQFF.

This clonotype showed up many times. The chain joins TRBV20-1 to TRBJ1-5; 7 bases align to TRBD1. The CDR3 is 16 amino acids. V shed 0 bases and J 6 bases; nucleotides not matched to a gene: 11. The germline V gene encodes CDR1 DFQATT and CDR2 SNEGSKA (reference sequence). In nucleotides, the CDR3 is TGCAGTGCTAGAGATGAGGCAGGGGGAGTCGTTCAGCCCCAGCATTTT. Protein product: CSARDEAGGVVQPQHF.

This clonotype was counted ten times or more. The chain uses TRBV27 and TRBJ2-3; TRBD1 agrees at 12 bases. With V trimmed by 2 bases and J by 3 bases, 12 bases remained unmatched. This CDR3 is 19 amino acids long. CDR1 is MNHEY and CDR2 is SMNVEV in the germline V gene (reference sequence). DNA for the CDR3: TGTGCCAGCAGTTTAAGCCACTATCCGGGACAGGGGGCGACAGATACGCAGTATTTT. It translates to CASSLSHYPGQGATDTQYF.

There are many counts of this clonotype. The CDR3 protein is CATHRATEAFF. DNA of the CDR3: TGTGCCACCCACAGGGCCACTGAAGCTTTCTTT. The chain joins TRBV6-5 to TRBJ1-1; D possibly corresponds to TRBD1 (6 bases). This CDR3 region has 11 residues. Germline V gene sequence: CDR1 MNHEY, CDR2 SVGAGI. V was cut by 10 bases and J by 4 bases, with 10 bases left in between.

There are many counts of this clonotype. This chain connects TRBV6-4 to TRBJ2-1; weak D call: TRBD2 (6 bases). Germline CDR1 is MRHNA and CDR2 is SNTAGT. The CDR3 loop spans 13 amino acids. Trimming left V 0 bases short and J 9 bases short, with 9 bases between. The CDR3 DNA is TGTGCCAGCAGTGACTCGATGGAGGGTGAGCAGTTCTTC. This sequence encodes CASSDSMEGEQFF.

The rearrangement joins TRBV29-1 to TRBJ2-7, with D hard to call. The germline CDR1 and CDR2 sequences are SQVTM and ANQGSEA. This CDR3 region has 12 residues. V was shortened by 7 bases and J by 1 base, with 11 bases between the two germline ends. The CDR3 nucleotides are TGCAGCGCCAGGACCGCGTCCTACGAGCAGTACTTC. This gives the protein CSARTASYEQYF.

This clonotype was counted many times. This chain joins TRBV2 and TRBJ2-7; D is possibly TRBD1 or TRBD2 (6 bases each). Per the germline V gene, CDR1 is SNHLY and CDR2 is FYNNEI. V lost 8 bases, J lost 3 bases, and 17 bases lay in between. The CDR3 is 14 residues long. The CDR3, as DNA: TGTGCCAGCCTCCCGGGGGACACCTTCTACGAGCAGTACTTC. It codes for CASLPGDTFYEQYF.

This clonotype was seen at least ten times. This chain connects TRBV18 to TRBJ2-4, with TRBD1 as a possible D gene (5 bases). The CDR3 has 16 amino acids. V was pared by 4 bases and J by 0 bases, with 13 bases between. CDR1 is KGHSH, CDR2 LQKENI, per germline. In DNA, the CDR3 is TGTGCCAGCTCACGGAGAGACAGAGTAGCCAAAAACATTCAGTACTTC. Translated: CASSRRDRVAKNIQYF.

The chain recombines TRBV20-1 with TRBJ1-2; 8 nucleotides match TRBD1. Germline loops: CDR1 DFQATT, CDR2 SNEGSKA (reference sequence). The CDR3 has 12 residues. The ends lost 4 bases at V and 2 bases at J; junction bases unmatched: 0. CDR3 DNA sequence: TGCAGTGCTACAGGGGGCAACTATGGCTACACCTTC. It is translated as CSATGGNYGYTF.

A remark on this clonotype: This may arise from a read error, as a much more abundant clone is one base away. V is TRBV7-3 and J is TRBJ2-5, with D perhaps TRBD1 or TRBD2 (5 bases each). CDR3 length: 15 residues. The germline CDR1 and CDR2 sequences are SGHTA and FQGTGA. The CDR3 sequence: CASSVSPGLGETQCF. CDR3 nucleotide sequence: TGTGCCAGCAGCGTTTCTCCGGGGCTGGGGGAGACCCAGTGCTTC. Looking up the rest from reference TRBV7-3 and TRBJ2-5 gives the full variable domain: GAGVSQTPSNKVTEKGKYVELRCDPISGHTALYWYRQSLGQGPEFLIYFQGTGAADDSGLPNDRFFAVRPEGSVSTLKIQRTERGDSAVYLCASSVSPGLGETQCFGPGTRLLVL.